This entry features one T cell receptor beta chain sequence. One end of the junction is discordant with germline, which a read error may explain. These data are taken from a study of identical twins' blood T cells. Germline CDR1 reads DFQATT; CDR2 reads SNEGSKA (reference sequence). CDR3 length equals 13 residues. TCRdb independently ran MiXCR on the 5' RACE reads; one entry per CDR3 protein. The data show fewer than 450,000 distinct CDR3 sequences, 28% seen once. Sequencing was carried out using PBMCs. The receptor's source is a woman aged 18-55 years in good health. The rearrangement joins TRBV20-1 to TRBJ1-1; TRBD1 might be the D (5 bases). The CDR3 region is CSASGRVATEAFF. CDR3 coding DNA: TGCAGTGCTAGTGGCAGGGTAGCCACTGAGGCTTTCTTT.